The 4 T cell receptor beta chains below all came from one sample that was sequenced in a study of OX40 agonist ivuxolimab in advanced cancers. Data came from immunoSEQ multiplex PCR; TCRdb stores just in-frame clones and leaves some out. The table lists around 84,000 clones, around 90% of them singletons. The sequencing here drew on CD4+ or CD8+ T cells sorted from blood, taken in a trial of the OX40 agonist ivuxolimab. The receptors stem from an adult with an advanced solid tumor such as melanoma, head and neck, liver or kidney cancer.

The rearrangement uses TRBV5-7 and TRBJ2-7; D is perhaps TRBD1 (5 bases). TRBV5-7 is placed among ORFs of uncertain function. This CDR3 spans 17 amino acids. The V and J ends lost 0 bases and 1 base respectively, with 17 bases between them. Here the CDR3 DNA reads TGTGCCAGCAGCTTGGCTCCCCCAGGGAAGGGATCCTACGAGCAGTACTTC. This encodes CASSLAPPGKGSYEQYF.

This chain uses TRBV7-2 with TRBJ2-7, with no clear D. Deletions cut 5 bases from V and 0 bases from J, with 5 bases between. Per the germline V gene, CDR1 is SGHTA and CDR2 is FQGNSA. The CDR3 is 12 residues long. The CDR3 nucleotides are TGTGCCAGCAGCCCAGGCTCCTACGAGCAGTACTTC. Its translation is CASSPGSYEQYF.

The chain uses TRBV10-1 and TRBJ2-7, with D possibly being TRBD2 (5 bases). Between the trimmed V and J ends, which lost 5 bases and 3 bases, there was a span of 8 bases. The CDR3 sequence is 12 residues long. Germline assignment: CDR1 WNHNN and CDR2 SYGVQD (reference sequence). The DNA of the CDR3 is TGCGCCAGCAGTCAAACTAGCTACGAGCAGTACTTC. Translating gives CASSQTSYEQYF.

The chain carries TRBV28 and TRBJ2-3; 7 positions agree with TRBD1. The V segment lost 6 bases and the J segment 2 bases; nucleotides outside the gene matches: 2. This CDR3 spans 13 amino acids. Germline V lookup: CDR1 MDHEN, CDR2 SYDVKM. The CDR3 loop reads CASRTGNTDTQYF. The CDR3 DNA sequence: TGTGCCAGCAGGACAGGGAACACAGATACGCAGTATTTT.